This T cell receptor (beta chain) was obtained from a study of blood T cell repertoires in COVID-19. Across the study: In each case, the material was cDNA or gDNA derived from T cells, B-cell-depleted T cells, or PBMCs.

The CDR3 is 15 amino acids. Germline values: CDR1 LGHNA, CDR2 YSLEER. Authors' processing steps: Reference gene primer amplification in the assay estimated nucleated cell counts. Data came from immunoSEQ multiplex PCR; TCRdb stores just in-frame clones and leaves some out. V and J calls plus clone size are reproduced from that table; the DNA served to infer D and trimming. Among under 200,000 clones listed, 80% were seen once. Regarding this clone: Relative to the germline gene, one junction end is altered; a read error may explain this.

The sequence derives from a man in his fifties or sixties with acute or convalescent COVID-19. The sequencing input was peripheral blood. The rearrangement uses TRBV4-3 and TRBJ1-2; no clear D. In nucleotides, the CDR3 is TGCGCCAGCAGCCAAGAATCAGGTCCTAATTATGGCTACACCTTC. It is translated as CASSQESGPNYGYTF.